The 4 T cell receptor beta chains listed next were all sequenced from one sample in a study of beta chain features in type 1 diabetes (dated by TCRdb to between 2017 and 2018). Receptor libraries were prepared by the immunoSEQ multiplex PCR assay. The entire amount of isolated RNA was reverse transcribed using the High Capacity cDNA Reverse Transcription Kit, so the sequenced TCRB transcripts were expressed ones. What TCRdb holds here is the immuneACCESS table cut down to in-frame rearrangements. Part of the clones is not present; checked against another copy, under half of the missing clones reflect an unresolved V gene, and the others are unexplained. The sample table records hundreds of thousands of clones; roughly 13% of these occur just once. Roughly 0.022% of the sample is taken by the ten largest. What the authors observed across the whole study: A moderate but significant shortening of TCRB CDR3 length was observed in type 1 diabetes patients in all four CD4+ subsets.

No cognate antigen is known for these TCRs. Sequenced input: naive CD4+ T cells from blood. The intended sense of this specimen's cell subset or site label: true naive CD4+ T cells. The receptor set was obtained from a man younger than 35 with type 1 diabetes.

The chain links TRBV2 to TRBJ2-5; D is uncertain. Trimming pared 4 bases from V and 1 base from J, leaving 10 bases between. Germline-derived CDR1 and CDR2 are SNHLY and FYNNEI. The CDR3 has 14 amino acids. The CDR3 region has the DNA TGTGCCAGCAGTGGGAACACCGTCCAAGAGACCCAGTACTTC. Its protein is CASSGNTVQETQYF.

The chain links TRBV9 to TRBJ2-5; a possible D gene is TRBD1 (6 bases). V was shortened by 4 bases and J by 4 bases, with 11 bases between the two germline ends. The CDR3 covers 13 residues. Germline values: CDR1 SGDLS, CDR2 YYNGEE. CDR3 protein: CASSPGVVETQYF. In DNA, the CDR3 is TGTGCCAGCAGCCCAGGGGTGGTAGAGACCCAGTACTTC.

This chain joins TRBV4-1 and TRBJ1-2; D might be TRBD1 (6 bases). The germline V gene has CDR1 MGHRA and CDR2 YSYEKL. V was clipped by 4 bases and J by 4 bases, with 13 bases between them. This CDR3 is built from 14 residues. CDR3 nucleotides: TGCGCCAGCAGCCGGACAGATACCTTCTATGGCTACACCTTC. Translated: CASSRTDTFYGYTF.

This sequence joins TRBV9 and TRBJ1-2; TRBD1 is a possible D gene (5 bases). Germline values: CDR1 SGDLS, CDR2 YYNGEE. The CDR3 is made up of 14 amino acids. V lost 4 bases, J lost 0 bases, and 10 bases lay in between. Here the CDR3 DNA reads TGTGCCAGCAGCTCAGGGTTCCCTAACTATGGCTACACCTTC. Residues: CASSSGFPNYGYTF.